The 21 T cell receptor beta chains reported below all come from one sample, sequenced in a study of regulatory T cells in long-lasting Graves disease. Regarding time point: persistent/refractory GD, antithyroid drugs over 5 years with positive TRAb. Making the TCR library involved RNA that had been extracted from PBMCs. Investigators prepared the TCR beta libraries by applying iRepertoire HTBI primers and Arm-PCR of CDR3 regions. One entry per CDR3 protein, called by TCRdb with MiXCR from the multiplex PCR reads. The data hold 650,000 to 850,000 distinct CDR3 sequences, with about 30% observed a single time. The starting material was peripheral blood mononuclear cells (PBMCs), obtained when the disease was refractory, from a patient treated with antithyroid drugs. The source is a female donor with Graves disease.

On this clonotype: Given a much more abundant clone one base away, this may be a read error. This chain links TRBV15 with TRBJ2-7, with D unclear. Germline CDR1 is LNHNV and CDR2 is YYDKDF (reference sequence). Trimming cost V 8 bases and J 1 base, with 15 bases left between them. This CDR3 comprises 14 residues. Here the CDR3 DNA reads TGTGCCACCTCGGCGATCTGGGATTCCTACGAGCAGTACTTC. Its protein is CATSAIWDSYEQYF.

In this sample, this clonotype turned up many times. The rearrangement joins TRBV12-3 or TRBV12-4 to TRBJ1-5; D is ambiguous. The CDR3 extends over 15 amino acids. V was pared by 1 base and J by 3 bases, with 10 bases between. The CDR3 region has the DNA TGTGCCAGCAGTTTAGGGACCGGTACCAATCAGCCCCAGCATTTT. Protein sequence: CASSLGTGTNQPQHF.

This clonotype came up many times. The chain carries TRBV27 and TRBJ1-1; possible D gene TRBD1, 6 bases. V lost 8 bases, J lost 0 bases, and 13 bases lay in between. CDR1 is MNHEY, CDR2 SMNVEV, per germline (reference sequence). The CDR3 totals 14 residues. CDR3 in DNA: TGTGCCAGCGGATTCGCAGGGGTGAACACTGAAGCTTTCTTT. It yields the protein CASGFAGVNTEAFF.

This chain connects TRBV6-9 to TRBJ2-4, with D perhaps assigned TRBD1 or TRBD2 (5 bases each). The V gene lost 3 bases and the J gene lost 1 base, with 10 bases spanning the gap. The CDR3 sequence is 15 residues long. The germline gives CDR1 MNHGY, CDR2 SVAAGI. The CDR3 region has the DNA TGTGCCAGCAGTTACAACGGGGCCGCCAAAAACATTCAGTACTTC. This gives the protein CASSYNGAAKNIQYF.

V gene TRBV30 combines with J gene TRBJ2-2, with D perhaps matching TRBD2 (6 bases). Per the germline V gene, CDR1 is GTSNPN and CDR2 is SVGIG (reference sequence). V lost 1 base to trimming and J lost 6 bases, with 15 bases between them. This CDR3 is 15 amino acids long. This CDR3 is CAWSEGSSVSGELFF. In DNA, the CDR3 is TGTGCCTGGAGTGAAGGTTCTAGCGTTTCCGGGGAGCTGTTTTTT.

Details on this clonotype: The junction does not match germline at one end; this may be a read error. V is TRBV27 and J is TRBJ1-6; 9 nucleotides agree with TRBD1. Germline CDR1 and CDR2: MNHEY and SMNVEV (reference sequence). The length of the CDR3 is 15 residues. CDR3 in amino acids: CACSRNRGLNSPLHF. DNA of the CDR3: TGTGCCTGCAGCCGGAACAGGGGGCTAAATTCACCCCTCCACTTT.

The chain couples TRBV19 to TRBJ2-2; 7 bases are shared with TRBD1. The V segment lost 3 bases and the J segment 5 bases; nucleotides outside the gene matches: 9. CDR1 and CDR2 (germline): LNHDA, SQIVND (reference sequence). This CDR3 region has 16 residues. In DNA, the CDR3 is TGTGCCAGTAGTATGACCCGACAGGGTTGGACCGGGGAGCTGTTTTTT. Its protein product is CASSMTRQGWTGELFF. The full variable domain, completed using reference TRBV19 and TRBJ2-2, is DGGITQSPKYLFRKEGQNVTLSCEQNLNHDAMYWYRQDPGQGLRLIYYSQIVNDFQKGDIAEGYSVSREKKESFPLTVTSAQKNPTAFYLCASSMTRQGWTGELFFGEGSRLTVL.

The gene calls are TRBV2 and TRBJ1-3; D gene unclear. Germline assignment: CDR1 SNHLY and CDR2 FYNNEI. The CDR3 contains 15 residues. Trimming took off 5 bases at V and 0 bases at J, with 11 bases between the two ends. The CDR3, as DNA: TGTGCCAGCAGTCCCCGGCCAGTCTCTGGAAACACCATATATTTT. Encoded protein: CASSPRPVSGNTIYF.

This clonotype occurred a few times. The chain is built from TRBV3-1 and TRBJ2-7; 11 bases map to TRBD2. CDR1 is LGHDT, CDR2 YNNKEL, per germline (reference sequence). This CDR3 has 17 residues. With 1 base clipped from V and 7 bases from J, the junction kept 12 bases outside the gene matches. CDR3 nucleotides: TGTGCCAGCAGCCAAGTATCCGGGACTAGCGGTTTATGGGAGCAGTACTTC. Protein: CASSQVSGTSGLWEQYF.

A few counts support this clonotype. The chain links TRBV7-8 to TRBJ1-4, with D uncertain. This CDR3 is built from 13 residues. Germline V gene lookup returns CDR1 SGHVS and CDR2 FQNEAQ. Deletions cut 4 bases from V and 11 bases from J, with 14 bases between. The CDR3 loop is CASSSQRFGKLFF. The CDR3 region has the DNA TGTGCCAGCAGCTCCCAGCGGTTTGGTAAACTGTTTTTT.

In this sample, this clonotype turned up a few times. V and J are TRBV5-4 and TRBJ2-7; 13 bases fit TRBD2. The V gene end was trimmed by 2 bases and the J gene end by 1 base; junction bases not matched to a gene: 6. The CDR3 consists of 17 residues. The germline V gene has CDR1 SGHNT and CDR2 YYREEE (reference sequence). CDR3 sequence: CASSFKLAGGPSYEQYF. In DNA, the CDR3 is TGTGCCAGCAGCTTTAAACTAGCGGGAGGGCCGTCCTACGAGCAGTACTTC.

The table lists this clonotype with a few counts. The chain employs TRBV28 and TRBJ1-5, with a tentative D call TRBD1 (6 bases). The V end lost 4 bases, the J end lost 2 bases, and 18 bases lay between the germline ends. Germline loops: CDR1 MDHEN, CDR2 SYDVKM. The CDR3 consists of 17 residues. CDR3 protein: CASSSDNRVPGNQPQHF. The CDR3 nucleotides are TGTGCCAGCAGTTCGGATAACAGGGTTCCTGGCAATCAGCCCCAGCATTTT.

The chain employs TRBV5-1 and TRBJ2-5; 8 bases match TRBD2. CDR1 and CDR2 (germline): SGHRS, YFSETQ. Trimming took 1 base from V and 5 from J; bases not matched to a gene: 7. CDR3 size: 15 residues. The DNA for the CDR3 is TGCGCCAGCAGCTTGACTGGACTAGCAATGGAGACCCAGTACTTC. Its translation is CASSLTGLAMETQYF.

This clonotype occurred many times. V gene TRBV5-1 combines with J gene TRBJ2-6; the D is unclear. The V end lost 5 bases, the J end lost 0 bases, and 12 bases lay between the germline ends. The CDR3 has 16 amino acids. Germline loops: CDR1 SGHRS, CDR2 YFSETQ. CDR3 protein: CASSRGRDSGANVLTF. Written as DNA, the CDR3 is TGCGCCAGCAGTCGTGGTAGGGACTCTGGGGCCAACGTCCTGACTTTC.

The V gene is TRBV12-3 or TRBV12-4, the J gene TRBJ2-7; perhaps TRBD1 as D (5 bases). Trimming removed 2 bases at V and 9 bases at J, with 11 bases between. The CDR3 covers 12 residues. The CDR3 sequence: CASSLFTGGQYF. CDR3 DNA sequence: TGTGCCAGCAGTTTATTCACAGGCGGGCAGTACTTC.

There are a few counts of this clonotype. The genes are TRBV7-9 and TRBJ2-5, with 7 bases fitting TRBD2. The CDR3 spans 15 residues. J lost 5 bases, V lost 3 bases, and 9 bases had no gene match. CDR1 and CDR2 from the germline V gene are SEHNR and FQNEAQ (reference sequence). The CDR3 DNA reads TGTGCCAGCAGCTTCCAGGGACCCGGGAGGGAGACCCAGTACTTC. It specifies CASSFQGPGRETQYF.

The CDR3 DNA reads as TGTGCCAGCAGTCAACGGCTTCGGGGGGGGGGCAATCAGCCCCAGCATTTT. Amino acids: CASSQRLRGGGNQPQHF. The rearrangement joins TRBV12-3 or TRBV12-4 to TRBJ1-5, with D possibly TRBD1 on 5 matching bases. V shed 5 bases and J shed 2 bases, with 19 bases lying between them. This CDR3 has 17 amino acids.

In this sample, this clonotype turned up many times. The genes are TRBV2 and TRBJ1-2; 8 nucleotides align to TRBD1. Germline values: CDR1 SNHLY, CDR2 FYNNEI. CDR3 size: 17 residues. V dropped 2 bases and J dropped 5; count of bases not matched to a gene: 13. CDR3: CASSEPGQEPFFYGYTF. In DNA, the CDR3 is TGTGCCAGCAGTGAACCGGGACAGGAACCCTTCTTTTATGGCTACACCTTC.

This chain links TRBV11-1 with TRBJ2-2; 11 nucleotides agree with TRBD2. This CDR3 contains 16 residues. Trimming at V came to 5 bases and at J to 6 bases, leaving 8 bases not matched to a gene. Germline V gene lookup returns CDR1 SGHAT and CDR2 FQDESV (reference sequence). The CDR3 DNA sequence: TGTGCCAGCAGCCCAACTAGCGGGAGTATCTCCGGGGAGCTGTTTTTT. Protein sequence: CASSPTSGSISGELFF.

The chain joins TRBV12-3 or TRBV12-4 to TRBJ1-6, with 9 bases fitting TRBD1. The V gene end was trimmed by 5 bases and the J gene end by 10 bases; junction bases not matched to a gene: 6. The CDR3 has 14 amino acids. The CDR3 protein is CASSRNRGLSPLHF. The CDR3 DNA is TGTGCCAGCAGTAGAAACAGGGGGCTCTCACCCCTCCACTTT.

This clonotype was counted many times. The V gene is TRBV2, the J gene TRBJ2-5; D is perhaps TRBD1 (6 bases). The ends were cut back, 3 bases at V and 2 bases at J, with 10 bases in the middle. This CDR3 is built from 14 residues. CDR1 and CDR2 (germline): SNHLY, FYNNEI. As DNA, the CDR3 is TGTGCCAGCAGTGAGGCAGGGGTTCAAGAGACCCAGTACTTC. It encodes CASSEAGVQETQYF.